These 30 T cell receptor beta chains came from one sample sequenced in a study of blood T cell repertoires in COVID-19. Repertoires were generated with immunoSEQ multiplex PCR, while TCRdb's copy carries only in-frame clones and drops some. The sample consists of 130,000 to 150,000 clones, 87% of them appearing once. The sequenced material came from peripheral blood. The receptor set was obtained from a woman aged 45-65 years with acute or convalescent COVID-19.

The chain employs TRBV3-1 (or the pseudogene TRBV3-2) and TRBJ2-3, with 10 positions matching TRBD1. The CDR3 is 15 residues long. After removal of 3 bases from V and 5 bases from J, the junction contained 5 bases not matched to a gene. Germline values: CDR1 LGHDT, CDR2 YNNKEL (reference sequence). CDR3 DNA: TGTGCCAGCAGCCAGGGACAGGGGAATGGAGATACGCAGTATTTT. Protein product: CASSQGQGNGDTQYF.

The chain carries TRBV2 and TRBJ2-2; D remains unclear. CDR3 length equals 14 residues. Germline-derived CDR1 and CDR2 are SNHLY and FYNNEI. Trimming took off 6 bases at V and 6 bases at J, with 14 bases between the two ends. CDR3 DNA: TGTGCCAGCAGGATTACCTATGGGCCCGGGGAGCTGTTTTTT. Translated: CASRITYGPGELFF.

The chain is built from TRBV6-6 and TRBJ1-5; the D gene is possibly TRBD1 (6 bases). This CDR3 has 14 amino acids. Germline V gene lookup returns CDR1 MNHNY and CDR2 SVGAGI (reference sequence). V lost 6 bases, J lost 0 bases, and 9 bases lay in between. Here the CDR3 DNA reads TGTGCCAGCAGGGGGACACTTAGCAATCAGCCCCAGCATTTT. It is translated as CASRGTLSNQPQHF.

In nucleotides, the CDR3 is TGCGCCAGCAGCTTGAAGGCAGGATCCTACAATGAGCAGTTCTTC. Its translation: CASSLKAGSYNEQFF. V and J are TRBV5-1 and TRBJ2-1; D gene unclear. The V and J ends lost 1 base and 1 base respectively, with 9 bases between them. CDR1 and CDR2 (germline): SGHRS, YFSETQ. The CDR3 sequence is 15 residues long.

The chain links TRBV6-4 to TRBJ2-6; 12 nucleotides line up with TRBD1. Germline CDR1 MRHNA, CDR2 SNTAGT. The CDR3 sequence is 17 residues long. V gave up 4 bases and J gave up 4 bases; unmatched junction bases: 5. CDR3 amino acids: CASSVGTGGIGANVLTF. In nucleotides, the CDR3 is TGTGCCAGCAGTGTGGGGACAGGGGGCATAGGGGCCAACGTCCTGACTTTC.

This clone was observed a handful of times. V is TRBV6-1 and J is TRBJ2-1; D is undetermined. In germline, CDR1 is MNHNS, CDR2 SASEGT. The germline V and J ends were trimmed by 1 base and 4 bases, with 17 bases remaining between them. The CDR3 contains 17 residues. The CDR3 DNA reads as TGTGCCAGCAGTGAAGGCAGGTTCTTTAGTACGTACAATGAGCAGTTCTTC. As protein: CASSEGRFFSTYNEQFF.

V and J are TRBV12-2 and TRBJ2-1; the listed D gene, TRBD2, was not tested against the DNA. TRBV12-2 is a known pseudogene. This CDR3 has 15 residues. The CDR3 loop is CASRPWTSGVGEQFF. The CDR3 DNA sequence: TGTGCAAGTCGCCCATGGACTAGCGGGGTGGGAGAGCAGTTCTTC.

The chain links TRBV4-1 to TRBJ2-7; 9 nucleotides line up with TRBD2. The V and J ends lost 1 base and 12 bases, in that order; junction bases with no gene match: 7. CDR3 length: 13 residues. Germline loops: CDR1 MGHRA, CDR2 YSYEKL. The CDR3 DNA reads TGCGCCAGCAGCCAAGTAGCGGGGGCTTTTAGGTACTTC. Translated, it gives CASSQVAGAFRYF.

V and J are TRBV6-6 and TRBJ1-1, with 9 bases that match TRBD1. Unmatched junction bases numbered 4, after V lost 4 bases and J lost 4 bases. The CDR3 runs to 14 residues. Per germline, CDR1 MNHNY and CDR2 SVGAGI (reference sequence). CDR3 sequence: CASSWDRVATEAFF. In DNA, the CDR3 is TGTGCCAGCAGTTGGGACAGGGTAGCCACTGAAGCTTTCTTT.

This clone was seen only a few times. The V gene is TRBV2, the J gene TRBJ1-1, with a weak D call TRBD1 (6 bases). V was shortened by 3 bases and J by 5 bases, with 22 bases between the two germline ends. This CDR3 comprises 17 residues. CDR1 is SNHLY, CDR2 FYNNEI, per germline. The DNA for the CDR3 is TGTGCCAGCAGTGAGGTTCGGCCAGGGGTACTCGAGACTGAAGCTTTCTTT. Protein sequence: CASSEVRPGVLETEAFF.

The V gene is TRBV24-1, the J gene TRBJ2-2; 13 bases are a match to TRBD2. The CDR3 has 17 residues. CDR1 and CDR2 from the germline V gene are KGHDR and SFDVKD. J was trimmed by 1 base and V by 9 bases; bases with no gene match: 7. This CDR3 is CATGGLAGEGNTGELFF. The CDR3 DNA sequence: TGTGCCACCGGCGGACTAGCGGGAGAAGGGAACACCGGGGAGCTGTTTTTT.

This chain connects TRBV24-1 to TRBJ2-2; 11 nucleotides line up with TRBD1. The junction had 14 bases not matched to a gene; V was cut back by 9 bases and J by 3 bases. Germline loops: CDR1 KGHDR, CDR2 SFDVKD. The CDR3 contains 18 residues. The CDR3 here is CATLAGTGGRMYTGELFF. DNA of the CDR3: TGTGCCACCCTGGCCGGGACAGGGGGAAGGATGTACACCGGGGAGCTGTTTTTT.

This clone was seen a handful of times. The chain has TRBV7-3 and TRBJ2-1; 7 bases map to TRBD2. Germline values: CDR1 SGHTA, CDR2 FQGTGA. The CDR3 runs 13 residues. V was clipped by 2 bases and J by 7 bases; unmatched bases: 2. Written as DNA, the CDR3 is TGTGCCAGCAGCTTATCTAGCGGAAATGAGCAGTTCTTC. Translated: CASSLSSGNEQFF.

The chain recombines TRBV30 with TRBJ2-7; D possibly corresponds to TRBD2 (6 bases). V was clipped by 3 bases and J by 2 bases, with 17 bases between them. Germline lookup yields CDR1 GTSNPN and CDR2 SVGIG (reference sequence). This CDR3 has 15 residues. The CDR3 is CAWSLERGGPYEQYF. The DNA for the CDR3 is TGTGCCTGGAGCCTAGAAAGGGGAGGACCCTACGAGCAGTACTTC.

This chain uses TRBV5-1 with TRBJ1-1; tentative D call: TRBD1 (6 bases). CDR1 SGHRS and CDR2 YFSETQ come from the germline V gene. V lost 0 bases, J lost 6 bases, and 21 bases lay in between. CDR3 length: 17 amino acids. The CDR3 loop is CASSLAWDNLLASEAFF. The CDR3 DNA is TGCGCCAGCAGCTTGGCCTGGGACAACCTCCTGGCCTCTGAAGCTTTCTTT.

The rearrangement uses TRBV11-3 and TRBJ2-7; weak D call: TRBD2 (5 bases). With 4 bases removed from V and 0 bases from J, the gap between germline ends came to 10 bases. CDR1 and CDR2 from the germline V gene are SGHNT and YENEEA. The CDR3 length is 14 residues. CDR3: CASSSLGSSYEQYF. CDR3 coding DNA: TGTGCCAGCAGCTCCCTGGGGAGCTCCTACGAGCAGTACTTC.

The count of this clone is one. The chain carries TRBV29-1 and TRBJ1-2, with D hard to call. The germline V and J ends were trimmed by 4 bases and 3 bases, with 9 bases remaining between them. From germline, CDR1 is SQVTM and CDR2 ANQGSEA. This CDR3 is built from 12 residues. The CDR3 sequence: CSVGVSDYGYTF. The CDR3 region has the DNA TGCAGCGTTGGCGTATCCGACTATGGCTACACCTTC.

This chain joins TRBV15 and TRBJ1-3, with TRBD1 matching 8 bases. V lost 5 bases and J lost 2; bases outside the gene matches: 5. The V gene's germline CDR1 is LNHNV and CDR2 YYDKDF (reference sequence). This CDR3 spans 15 amino acids. The CDR3 DNA sequence: TGTGCCACCAGCTTAGGACAGGGAGCTGGAAACACCATATATTTT. It codes for CATSLGQGAGNTIYF.

The chain uses TRBV24-1 and TRBJ2-3; 8 bases align to TRBD2. Per germline, CDR1 KGHDR and CDR2 SFDVKD. V was pared by 4 bases and J by 4 bases, with 6 bases of the junction left unmatched. The CDR3 extends over 15 amino acids. The CDR3, as DNA: TGTGCCACCAGTGACTTAGCGGGAAGGGCAGATACGCAGTATTTT. It is translated as CATSDLAGRADTQYF.

The rearrangement links TRBV30 to TRBJ2-3; 9 nucleotides match TRBD2. Germline V gives CDR1 GTSNPN, CDR2 SVGIG (reference sequence). The V gene end was trimmed by 4 bases and the J gene end by 2 bases; junction bases not matched to a gene: 1. The CDR3 is 13 amino acids. The CDR3 sequence: CAWTSGTTDTQYF. The CDR3 DNA reads TGTGCCTGGACTAGCGGGACCACAGATACGCAGTATTTT.

The genes are TRBV5-1 and TRBJ2-3, with TRBD1 matching over 10 bases. CDR3 length: 16 amino acids. V was clipped by 4 bases and J by 3 bases; unmatched bases: 8. Per the germline V gene, CDR1 is SGHRS and CDR2 is YFSETQ. The CDR3 region is CASSATWDRGTDTQYF. In DNA, the CDR3 is TGCGCCAGCAGCGCTACTTGGGACAGGGGAACAGATACGCAGTATTTT.

The V and J genes are TRBV5-1 and TRBJ2-7; TRBD2 agrees at 11 bases. V was pared by 4 bases and J by 5 bases, with 5 bases of the junction left unmatched. CDR3 size: 14 residues. Germline assignment: CDR1 SGHRS and CDR2 YFSETQ. The CDR3 here is CASSTGTSGNEQYF. The DNA for the CDR3 is TGCGCCAGCAGCACCGGGACTAGCGGAAACGAGCAGTACTTC.

The chain uses TRBV7-6 and TRBJ2-3; the D is unclear. Germline loops: CDR1 SGHVS, CDR2 FNYEAQ. The CDR3 is 14 residues long. Trimming removed 1 base at V and 4 bases at J, with 9 bases between. The CDR3 DNA is TGTGCCAGCAGCTTAGGGGCGTCTGCAGATACGCAGTATTTT. It codes for CASSLGASADTQYF.

J is TRBJ1-2 and V is TRBV6-4, with 8 bases identical to TRBD1. The CDR3 has 14 amino acids. V dropped 4 bases and J dropped 0; count of bases not matched to a gene: 1. Germline CDR1 reads MRHNA; CDR2 reads SNTAGT. Here the CDR3 DNA reads TGTGCCAGCAGTGGGACAGGGACTAACTATGGCTACACCTTC. The encoded protein is CASSGTGTNYGYTF.

J is TRBJ2-1 and V is TRBV30; D not resolved. Deletions cut 0 bases from V and 6 bases from J, with 12 bases between. CDR3 length: 14 amino acids. Germline CDR1 is GTSNPN and CDR2 is SVGIG (reference sequence). The CDR3 sequence: CAWSVLRSRNEQFF. In DNA form, the CDR3 reads TGTGCCTGGAGTGTACTCCGATCCCGCAATGAGCAGTTCTTC.

The gene calls are TRBV7-6 and TRBJ2-1, with TRBD2 identical over 12 bases. CDR1 is SGHVS, CDR2 FNYEAQ, per germline. J was trimmed by 6 bases and V by 5 bases; bases with no gene match: 5. The CDR3 is made up of 15 amino acids. This CDR3 is CASSKPSGGANEQFF. The CDR3 region has the DNA TGTGCCAGCAGCAAGCCTAGCGGGGGGGCCAATGAGCAGTTCTTC. The variable domain in full, completed from reference TRBV7-6 and TRBJ2-1, reads GAGVSQSPRYKVTKRGQDVALRCDPISGHVSLYWYRQALGQGPEFLTYFNYEAQQDKSGLPNDRFSAERPEGSISTLTIQRTEQRDSAMYRCASSKPSGGANEQFFGPGTRLTVL.

The chain joins TRBV11-2 to TRBJ2-7, with no clear D. Germline assignment: CDR1 SGHAT and CDR2 FQNNGV. The V and J ends lost 5 bases and 6 bases respectively, with 8 bases between them. CDR3 size: 11 residues. CDR3 loop: CASSLIAEQYF. As DNA, the CDR3 is TGTGCCAGCAGCCTAATAGCCGAGCAGTACTTC. Supplemented by reference TRBV11-2 and TRBJ2-7, the full variable domain reads EAGVAQSPRYKIIEKRQSVAFWCNPISGHATLYWYQQILGQGPKLLIQFQNNGVVDDSQLPKDRFSAERLKGVDSTLKIQPAKLEDSAVYLCASSLIAEQYFGPGTRLTVT.

The chain couples TRBV7-9 to TRBJ2-7; TRBD1 agrees at 9 bases. Trimming at V came to 2 bases and at J to 0 bases, leaving 2 bases not matched to a gene. The length of the CDR3 is 15 residues. Germline CDR1 SEHNR, CDR2 FQNEAQ (reference sequence). The CDR3 DNA reads TGTGCCAGCAGCTTAAGGACAGGGGACTCCTACGAGCAGTACTTC. This gives the protein CASSLRTGDSYEQYF.

This chain uses TRBV19 with TRBJ2-3; 7 bases agree with TRBD2. V lost 7 bases to trimming and J lost 2 bases; unmatched junction nucleotides: 9. The CDR3 loop spans 15 amino acids. From germline, CDR1 is LNHDA and CDR2 SQIVND (reference sequence). CDR3 in amino acids: CASTKRGSFTDTQYF. The CDR3 DNA is TGTGCCAGTACCAAGCGGGGCTCTTTCACAGATACGCAGTATTTT.

In its sample, this clone was seen a few times. This chain joins TRBV19 and TRBJ2-1; 9 bases fit TRBD2. Looked up from germline, CDR1 is LNHDA and CDR2 is SQIVND (reference sequence). This CDR3 comprises 15 residues. The ends lost 5 bases at V and 6 bases at J; junction bases unmatched: 8. CDR3 nucleotides: TGTGCCAGTAGTCGCCCACGGACTAGCGTCAATGAGCAGTTCTTC. Its protein product is CASSRPRTSVNEQFF.